This entry is about one T cell receptor beta chain. The CDR3 runs 16 residues. The germline V gene encodes CDR1 MNHNS and CDR2 SASEGT. Trimming cost V 5 bases and J 7 bases; bases outside gene matches: 11. Using RNA transcripts as the source, TCR beta CDR3 regions were amplified. Carried out on the TCR CDR3, a first-round RT-PCR used the HTBI primer set. TCRdb recomputed calls from the multiplex PCR reads with MiXCR, one row per CDR3 protein. The sample holds some 350,000 distinct CDR3 sequences, approximately 14% seen once. These data originate in a study of T cells in Graves' hyperthyroidism and ophthalmopathy. Study at large: Pretreatment peripheral blood was obtained at initial diagnosis.

Subjects with ophthalmopathy showed a Clinical Activity Score no lower than 3, a NOSPECS grade no lower than 4, and a duration shorter than 3 months. Uncontrolled infection, other autoimmune disease, pregnancy or lactation excluded patients. The PBMCs were taken from around 10 ml of fresh peripheral blood. This clonotype was sampled from a woman aged 55 to 70 with Graves' ophthalmopathy. The rearrangement uses TRBV6-1 and TRBJ2-3; 11 bases agree with TRBD2. The sequencing input was blood. CDR3 sequence reads: CASSRGLADLMNTQYF. In DNA, the CDR3 is TGTGCCAGCAGTCGGGGACTAGCGGACCTCATGAATACGCAGTATTTT.